This T cell receptor beta chain was sequenced during a study of cytomegalovirus exposure and HLA in healthy donors. Across the whole study: Around 79 million unique TCRs, all from HLA-typed donors, were included in an early release of the data.

Use of 60 Vbeta and 13 Jbeta primers characterized the PCR. The data were produced by immunoSEQ multiplex PCR, yet TCRdb's version contains in-frame clones alone and is incomplete. Of 180,000 or so clones in the sample, roughly 81% were seen once. Of note for this clone: Its antigen is unidentified.

Regarding the study as a whole: Indistinguishability led to the exclusion of some V segments, TRBV6-2 and TRBV6-3 included. Several top significant clusters appeared, in a later analysis, to be linked to common viral pathogens.

The CDR3 totals 15 residues. Per germline, CDR1 SGHVS and CDR2 FQNEAQ. The sequenced sample was PBMCs. This clonotype was obtained from a woman aged 18-29 years in good health and CMV-seropositive. The chain combines TRBV7-8 with TRBJ2-5; D is possibly TRBD1 (6 bases). The J call is doubtful: the DNA matches TRBJ2-7 better. Written as DNA, the CDR3 is TGTGCCAGCAGCTGGGGTGGGGCAGGGGTATACGAGCAGTACTTC. This codes for CASSWGGAGVYEQYF.